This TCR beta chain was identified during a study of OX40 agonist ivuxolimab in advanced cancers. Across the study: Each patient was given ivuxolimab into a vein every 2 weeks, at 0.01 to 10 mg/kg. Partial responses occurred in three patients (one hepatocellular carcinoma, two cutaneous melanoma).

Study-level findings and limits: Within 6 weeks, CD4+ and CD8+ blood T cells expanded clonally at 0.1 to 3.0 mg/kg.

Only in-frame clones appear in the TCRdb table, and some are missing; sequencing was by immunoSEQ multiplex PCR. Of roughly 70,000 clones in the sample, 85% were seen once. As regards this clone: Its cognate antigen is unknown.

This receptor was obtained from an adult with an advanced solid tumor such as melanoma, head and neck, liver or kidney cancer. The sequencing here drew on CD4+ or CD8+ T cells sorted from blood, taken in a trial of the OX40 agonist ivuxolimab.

Written as DNA, the CDR3 is TGTGCCAGCAGCTTAAGGACAGGGCTGAACACTGAAGCTTTCTTT. Its protein is CASSLRTGLNTEAFF. The rearrangement joins TRBV7-6 to TRBJ1-1; 8 bases match TRBD1. After removal of 2 bases from V and 0 bases from J, the junction contained 2 bases not matched to a gene. The germline V gene encodes CDR1 SGHVS and CDR2 FNYEAQ. The CDR3 covers 15 residues. Filled out from reference TRBV7-6 and TRBJ1-1, the complete variable domain reads GAGVSQSPRYKVTKRGQDVALRCDPISGHVSLYWYRQALGQGPEFLTYFNYEAQQDKSGLPNDRFSAERPEGSISTLTIQRTEQRDSAMYRCASSLRTGLNTEAFFGQGTRLTVV.